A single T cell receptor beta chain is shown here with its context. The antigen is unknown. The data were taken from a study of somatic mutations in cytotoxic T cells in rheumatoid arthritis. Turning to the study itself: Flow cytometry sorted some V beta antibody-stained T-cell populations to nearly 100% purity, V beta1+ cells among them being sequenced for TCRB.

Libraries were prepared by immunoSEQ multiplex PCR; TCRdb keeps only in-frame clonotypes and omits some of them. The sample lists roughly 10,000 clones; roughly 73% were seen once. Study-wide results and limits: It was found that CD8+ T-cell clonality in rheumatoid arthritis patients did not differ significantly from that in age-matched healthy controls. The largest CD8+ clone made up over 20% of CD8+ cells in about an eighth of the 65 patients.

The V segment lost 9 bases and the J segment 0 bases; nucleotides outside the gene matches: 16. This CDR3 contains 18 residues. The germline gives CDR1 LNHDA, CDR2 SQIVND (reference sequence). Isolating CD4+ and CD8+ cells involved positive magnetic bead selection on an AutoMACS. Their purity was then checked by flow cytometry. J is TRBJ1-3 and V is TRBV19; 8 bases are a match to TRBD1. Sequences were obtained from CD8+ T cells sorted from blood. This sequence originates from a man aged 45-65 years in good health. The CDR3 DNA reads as TGTGCCAGGCGCAAATCGCCGGACAGGGCCTTCTCTGGAAACACCATATATTTT. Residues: CARRKSPDRAFSGNTIYF.